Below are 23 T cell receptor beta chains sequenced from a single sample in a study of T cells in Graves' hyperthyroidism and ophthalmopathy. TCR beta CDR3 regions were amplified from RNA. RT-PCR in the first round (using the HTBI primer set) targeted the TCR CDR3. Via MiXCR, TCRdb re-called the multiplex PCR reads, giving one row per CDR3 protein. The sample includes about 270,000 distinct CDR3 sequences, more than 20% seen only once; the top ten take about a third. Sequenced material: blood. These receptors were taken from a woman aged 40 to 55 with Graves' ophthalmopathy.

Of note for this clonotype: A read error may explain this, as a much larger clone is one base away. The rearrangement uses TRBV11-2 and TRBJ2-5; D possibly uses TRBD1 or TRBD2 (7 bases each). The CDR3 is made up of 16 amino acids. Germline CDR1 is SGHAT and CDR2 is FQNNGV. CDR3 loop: CASSPRQGGHQETRYF. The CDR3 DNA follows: TGTGCCAGCAGCCCCCGACAGGGAGGGCACCAAGAGACCCGGTACTTC.

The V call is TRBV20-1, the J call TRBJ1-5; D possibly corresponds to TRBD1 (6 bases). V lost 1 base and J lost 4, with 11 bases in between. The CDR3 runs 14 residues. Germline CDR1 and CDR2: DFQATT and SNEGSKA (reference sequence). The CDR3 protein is CSARADRSNQPQHF. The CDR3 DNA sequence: TGCAGTGCTAGAGCAGACAGGTCTAATCAGCCCCAGCATTTT.

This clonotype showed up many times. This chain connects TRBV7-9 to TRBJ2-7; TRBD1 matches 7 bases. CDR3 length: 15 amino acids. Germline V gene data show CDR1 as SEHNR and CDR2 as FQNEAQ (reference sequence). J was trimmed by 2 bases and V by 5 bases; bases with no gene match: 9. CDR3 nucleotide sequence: TGTGCCAGCAGCATGGGGGACAGCTACACCTACGAGCAGTACTTC. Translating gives CASSMGDSYTYEQYF.

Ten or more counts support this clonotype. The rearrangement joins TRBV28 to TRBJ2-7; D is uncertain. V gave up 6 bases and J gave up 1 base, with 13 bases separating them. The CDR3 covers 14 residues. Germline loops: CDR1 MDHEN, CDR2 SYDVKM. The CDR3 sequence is CASRGLDPSYEQYF. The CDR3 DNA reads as TGTGCCAGCAGGGGTCTTGACCCGTCCTACGAGCAGTACTTC.

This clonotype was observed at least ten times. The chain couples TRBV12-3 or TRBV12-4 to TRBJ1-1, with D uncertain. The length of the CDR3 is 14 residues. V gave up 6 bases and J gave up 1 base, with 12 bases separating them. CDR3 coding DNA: TGTGCCAGCAGGCTACCACTAGCGAACACTGAAGCTTTCTTT. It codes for CASRLPLANTEAFF.

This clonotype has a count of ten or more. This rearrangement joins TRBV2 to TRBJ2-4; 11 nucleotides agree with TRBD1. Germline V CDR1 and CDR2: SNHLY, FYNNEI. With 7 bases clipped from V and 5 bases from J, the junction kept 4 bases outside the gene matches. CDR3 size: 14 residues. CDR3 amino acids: CASTGQGAQNIQYF. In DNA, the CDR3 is TGTGCCAGCACCGGACAGGGGGCCCAAAACATTCAGTACTTC.

CDR3 coding DNA: TGTGCCAGCAGTCCTAGCGGGAGGGCCCGTGAGCAGTACTTC. Its protein product is CASSPSGRAREQYF. The chain has TRBV28 and TRBJ2-7, with 12 nucleotides matching TRBD2. In germline, CDR1 is MDHEN, CDR2 SYDVKM. With V trimmed by 5 bases and J by 7 bases, 6 bases remained unmatched. CDR3 length: 14 residues.

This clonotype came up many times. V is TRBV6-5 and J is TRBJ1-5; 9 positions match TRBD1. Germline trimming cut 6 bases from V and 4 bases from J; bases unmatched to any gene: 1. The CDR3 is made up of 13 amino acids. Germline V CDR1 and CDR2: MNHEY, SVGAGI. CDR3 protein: CASRGQGNQPQHF. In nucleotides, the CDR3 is TGTGCCAGCAGAGGACAGGGGAATCAGCCCCAGCATTTT.

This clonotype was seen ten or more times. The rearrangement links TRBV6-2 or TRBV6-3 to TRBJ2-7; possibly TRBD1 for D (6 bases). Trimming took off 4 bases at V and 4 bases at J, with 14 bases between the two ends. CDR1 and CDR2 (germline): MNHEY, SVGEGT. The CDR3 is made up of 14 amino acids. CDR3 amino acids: CASSFGRGKYEQYF. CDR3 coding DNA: TGTGCCAGCAGTTTCGGCAGGGGAAAATACGAGCAGTACTTC.

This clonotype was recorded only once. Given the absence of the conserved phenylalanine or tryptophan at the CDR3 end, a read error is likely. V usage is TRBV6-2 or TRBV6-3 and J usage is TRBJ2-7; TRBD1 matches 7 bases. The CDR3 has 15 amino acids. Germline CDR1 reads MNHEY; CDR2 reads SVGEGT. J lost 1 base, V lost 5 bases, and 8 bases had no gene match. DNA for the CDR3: TGTGCCAGCAGTAACGGACAGGCATATTCCTACGAGCAGTACCTC. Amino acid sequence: CASSNGQAYSYEQYL.

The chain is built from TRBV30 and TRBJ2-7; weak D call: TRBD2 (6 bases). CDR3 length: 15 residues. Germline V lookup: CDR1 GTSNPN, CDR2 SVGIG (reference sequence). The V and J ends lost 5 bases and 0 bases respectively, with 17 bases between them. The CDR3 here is CAWENTEGSSYEQYF. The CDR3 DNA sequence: TGTGCCTGGGAGAATACGGAGGGGAGCTCCTACGAGCAGTACTTC.

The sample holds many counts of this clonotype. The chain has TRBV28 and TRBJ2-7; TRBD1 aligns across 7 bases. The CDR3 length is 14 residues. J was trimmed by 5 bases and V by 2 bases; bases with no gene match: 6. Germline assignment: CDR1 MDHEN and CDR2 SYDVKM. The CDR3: CASSLRQGIHEQYF. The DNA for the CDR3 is TGTGCCAGCAGTTTAAGACAGGGTATCCACGAGCAGTACTTC.

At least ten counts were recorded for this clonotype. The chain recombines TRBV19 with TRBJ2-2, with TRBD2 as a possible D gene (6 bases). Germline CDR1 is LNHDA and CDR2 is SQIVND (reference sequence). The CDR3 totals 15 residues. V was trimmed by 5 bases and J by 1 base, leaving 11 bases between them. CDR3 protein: CASSELAMNTGELFF. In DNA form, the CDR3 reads TGTGCCAGTAGTGAACTAGCTATGAACACCGGGGAGCTGTTTTTT.

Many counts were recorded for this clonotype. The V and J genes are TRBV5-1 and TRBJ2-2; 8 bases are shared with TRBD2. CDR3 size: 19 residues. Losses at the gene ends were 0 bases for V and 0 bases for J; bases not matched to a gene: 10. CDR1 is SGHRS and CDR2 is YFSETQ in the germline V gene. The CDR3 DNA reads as TGCGCCAGCAGCTTGGCCAGCGGGGGCAGCCTCACGAACACCGGGGAGCTGTTTTTT. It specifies CASSLASGGSLTNTGELFF.

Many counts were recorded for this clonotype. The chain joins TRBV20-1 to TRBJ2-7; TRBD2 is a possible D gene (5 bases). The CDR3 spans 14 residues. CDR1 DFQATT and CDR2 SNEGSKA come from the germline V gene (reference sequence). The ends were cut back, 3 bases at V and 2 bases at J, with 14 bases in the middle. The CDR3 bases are TGCAGTGCTAGGTCCCTAGCCAGTACCTACGAGCAGTACTTC. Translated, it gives CSARSLASTYEQYF.

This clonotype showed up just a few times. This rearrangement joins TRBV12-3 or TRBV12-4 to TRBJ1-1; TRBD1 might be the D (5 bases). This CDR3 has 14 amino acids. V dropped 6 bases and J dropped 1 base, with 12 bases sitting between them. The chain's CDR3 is CASSRGRRNTEAFF. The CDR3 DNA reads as TGTGCCAGCAGCCGGGGACGGCGGAACACTGAAGCTTTCTTT.

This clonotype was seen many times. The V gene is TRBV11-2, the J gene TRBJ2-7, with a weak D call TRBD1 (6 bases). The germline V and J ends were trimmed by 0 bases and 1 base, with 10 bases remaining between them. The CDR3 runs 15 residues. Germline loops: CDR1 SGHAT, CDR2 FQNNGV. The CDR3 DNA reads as TGTGCCAGCAGCTTAGATAGGACAGTTTCCTACGAGCAGTACTTC. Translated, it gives CASSLDRTVSYEQYF.

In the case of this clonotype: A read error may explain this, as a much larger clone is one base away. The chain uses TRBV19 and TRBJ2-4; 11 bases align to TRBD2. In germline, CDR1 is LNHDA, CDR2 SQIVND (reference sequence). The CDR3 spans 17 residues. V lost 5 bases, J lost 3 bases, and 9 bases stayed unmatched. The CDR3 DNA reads TGTGCCAGTAGTTTAACGACTAGCGGGATAGGCAAAAACATTCAGTACTTC. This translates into CASSLTTSGIGKNIQYF.

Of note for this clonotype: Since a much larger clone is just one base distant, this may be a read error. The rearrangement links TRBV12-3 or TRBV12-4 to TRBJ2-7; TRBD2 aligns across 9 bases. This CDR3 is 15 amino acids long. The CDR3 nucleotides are TGTGTCAGCAGTCCCCCAGCGGGAGGATCGTGGGAGCAGTACTTC. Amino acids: CVSSPPAGGSWEQYF.

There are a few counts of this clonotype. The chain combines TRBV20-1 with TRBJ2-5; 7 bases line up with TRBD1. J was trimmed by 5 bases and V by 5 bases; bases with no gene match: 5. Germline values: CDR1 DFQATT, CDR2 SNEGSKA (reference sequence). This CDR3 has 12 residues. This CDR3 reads CSADRQGETQYF. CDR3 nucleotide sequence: TGCAGTGCTGATCGACAGGGTGAGACCCAGTACTTC.

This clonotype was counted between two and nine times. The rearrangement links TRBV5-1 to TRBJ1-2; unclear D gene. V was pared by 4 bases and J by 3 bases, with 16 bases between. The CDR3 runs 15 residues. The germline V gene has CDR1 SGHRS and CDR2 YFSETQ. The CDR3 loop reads CASSPPDVGYYGYTF. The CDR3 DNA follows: TGCGCCAGCAGCCCCCCTGATGTAGGGTACTATGGCTACACCTTC.

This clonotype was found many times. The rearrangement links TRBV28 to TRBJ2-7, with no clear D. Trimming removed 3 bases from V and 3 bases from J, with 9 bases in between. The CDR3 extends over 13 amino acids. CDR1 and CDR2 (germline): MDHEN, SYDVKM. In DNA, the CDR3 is TGTGCCAGCAGTTTGAACAGATTCTACGAGCAGTACTTC. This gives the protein CASSLNRFYEQYF.

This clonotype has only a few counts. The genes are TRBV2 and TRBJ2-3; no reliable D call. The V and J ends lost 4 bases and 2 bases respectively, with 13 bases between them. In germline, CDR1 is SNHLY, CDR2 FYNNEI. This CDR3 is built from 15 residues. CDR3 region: CASSVSELDTDTQYF. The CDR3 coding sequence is TGTGCCAGCAGTGTTTCCGAGTTGGACACAGATACGCAGTATTTT.